The 4 T cell receptor beta chains in this list originate from one sample, sequenced in a study of blood T cell repertoires in COVID-19. Some clones are missing from TCRdb's copy, which holds only in-frame ones; the method was immunoSEQ multiplex PCR. There are about 90,000 clones in the sample; more than 80% occur only once, and less than 3.5% lies in the top ten. Material: peripheral blood. The receptors were sampled from a man aged 50 to 59 with COVID-19, enrolled during active disease.

J is TRBJ1-2 and V is TRBV18; 7 nucleotides agree with TRBD1. J was trimmed by 6 bases and V by 3 bases; bases with no gene match: 10. The germline V gene has CDR1 KGHSH and CDR2 LQKENI. The CDR3 runs to 15 residues. CDR3 sequence: CASSPKQGRTDGYTF. As DNA, the CDR3 is TGTGCCAGCTCACCGAAACAGGGGCGGACGGATGGCTACACCTTC.

V and J are TRBV11-3 and TRBJ2-7; no clear D. The V gene's germline CDR1 is SGHNT and CDR2 YENEEA. The V gene lost 0 bases and the J gene lost 3 bases, with 9 bases spanning the gap. This CDR3 is built from 14 residues. The CDR3 DNA follows: TGTGCCAGCAGCTTAGATCCGAACAGCTACGAGCAGTACTTC. It encodes CASSLDPNSYEQYF.

The V gene is TRBV3-1 (or the pseudogene TRBV3-2), the J gene TRBJ2-3; 12 nucleotides line up with TRBD2. V lost 4 bases and J lost 3; bases outside the gene matches: 17. This CDR3 is 20 amino acids long. Germline CDR1 LGHDT, CDR2 YNNKEL (reference sequence). The CDR3 DNA sequence: TGTGCCAGCAGCCGCACCTCATCTAGCGGGGGGGCCTTTTCTACAGATACGCAGTATTTT. Its protein product is CASSRTSSSGGAFSTDTQYF.

The rearrangement links TRBV27 to TRBJ2-7; TRBD1 aligns across 7 bases. This CDR3 region has 15 residues. V lost 2 bases and J lost 6; bases outside the gene matches: 10. CDR1 and CDR2 from the germline V gene are MNHEY and SMNVEV (reference sequence). The DNA for the CDR3 is TGTGCCAGCAGTTTAAGCAACAGGGGCGGCGGCGAGCAGTACTTC. It codes for CASSLSNRGGGEQYF.